These T cell receptor beta chains were read from a single sample in a study of OX40 agonist ivuxolimab in advanced cancers. Using immunoSEQ multiplex PCR, the repertoire was profiled, and TCRdb retains in-frame clones only, with some absent. The sample lists approximately 77,000 clones; around 93% were seen once. Sample: CD4+ or CD8+ T cells sorted from blood, taken in a trial of the OX40 agonist ivuxolimab. All receptors come from an adult with an advanced solid tumor such as melanoma, head and neck, liver or kidney cancer. Each CDR3 is given with its conserved first and last residue. A D gene is named only where the DNA matches it firmly. Only some rows state a clone size, as once, few, many or a class for expanded clones.

D gene | J gene | clone size | V gene | CDR3 DNA | CDR3 protein
TRBD1 | TRBJ2-3 | NA | TRBV19 | TGTGCCAGTAGTGGGGGACAGGGGGGTACAGATACGCAGTATTTT | CASSGGQGGTDTQYF
NA | TRBJ2-2 | NA | TRBV4-2 | TGTGCCAGCAGCCCTCGCGCGGGGGCCGACACCGGGGAGCTGTTTTTT | CASSPRAGADTGELFF
TRBD1 | TRBJ1-2 | NA | TRBV2 | TGTGCCAGCAGGGCGGGACAGGCCGTTTATGGCTACACCTTC | CASRAGQAVYGYTF
TRBD1 | TRBJ2-7 | NA | TRBV18 | TGTGCCAGCTCACCACCCTACGGACAGGAAGTGTTGACCGAGCAGTACTTC | CASSPPYGQEVLTEQYF
TRBD2 | TRBJ2-1 | NA | TRBV7-3 | TGTGCCAGCAGCCCGGACGGTTCGAGGTCTAGCGGCTCCTACAATGAGCAGTTCTTC | CASSPDGSRSSGSYNEQFF
NA | TRBJ2-3 | NA | TRBV7-2 | TGTGCCAGCAGCTTAGGCTCCAGCTACACAGATACGCAGTATTTT | CASSLGSSYTDTQYF
TRBD1 | TRBJ2-1 | NA | TRBV11-3 | TGTGCCAGCAGCTTACTCGGACAGGGCAATGAGCAGTTCTTC | CASSLLGQGNEQFF
NA | TRBJ2-5 | NA | TRBV14 | TGTGCCAGCAGCTTTCGACAGGGAGGGGGCCAAGAGACCCAGTACTTC | CASSFRQGGGQETQYF
NA | TRBJ2-6 | NA | TRBV7-3 | TGTGCCAGCAGCTCCTCGTCAGGGGGGGGCTCTGGGGCCAACGTCCTGACTTTC | CASSSSSGGGSGANVLTF
NA | TRBJ1-3 | NA | TRBV5-1 | TGCGCCAGCAGCTTGGCAGGGGTCGGAAACACCATATATTTT | CASSLAGVGNTIYF
NA | TRBJ1-5 | NA | TRBV2 | TGTGCCAGCAGCCAAGGAGGCAATCAGCCCCAGCATTTT | CASSQGGNQPQHF
NA | TRBJ2-3 | NA | TRBV30 | TGTGCCTGGAGTGTATTGAGGGCCTCTAGCACAGATACGCAGTATTTT | CAWSVLRASSTDTQYF
NA | TRBJ1-2 | NA | TRBV28 | TGTGCCAGCATGGCCGGGACCGATGATGGCTACACCTTC | CASMAGTDDGYTF
TRBD1 | TRBJ1-3 | NA | TRBV7-2 | TGTGCCAGCAGCTTAGGTGGGACAGGCCCCAAAAACACCATATATTTT | CASSLGGTGPKNTIYF
TRBD2 | TRBJ2-1 | NA | TRBV7-9 | TGTGCCAGCAGCCTCATCGGACTAGCGGGAGGTCTCTATGAGCAGTTCTTC | CASSLIGLAGGLYEQFF
NA | TRBJ2-1 | NA | TRBV6-6 | TGTGCCAGCAGTCAACGGGGACTCCTGTCCTACAATGAGCAGTTCTTC | CASSQRGLLSYNEQFF
TRBD2 | TRBJ2-3 | NA | TRBV7-3 | TGTGCCAGCAGCTTAATTCCTCTGCGGGAGGGGTTCTCAGATACGCAGTATTTT | CASSLIPLREGFSDTQYF
TRBD1 | TRBJ2-5 | NA | TRBV18 | TGTGCCAGCTCCCGGACAGGACCTCAAGAGACCCAGTACTTC | CASSRTGPQETQYF
TRBD1 | TRBJ2-3 | NA | TRBV4-3 | TGCGCCAGCAGCCAAGTTGCAGTTAGGACAGGGGGAAATACGCAGTATTTT | CASSQVAVRTGGNTQYF
NA | TRBJ2-3 | NA | TRBV21-1 | TGTGCCAGCAGCAAAGAAAGCGGGCGGGAGAACTCCCTACTCACAGATACGCAGTATTTT | CASSKESGRENSLLTDTQYF
NA | TRBJ1-1 | NA | TRBV14 | TGTGCCAGCAGCCGGGAGGGGCCGAGCGCTGAAGCTTTCTTT | CASSREGPSAEAFF
NA | TRBJ1-4 | NA | TRBV28 | TGTGCCAGCAGGGTTCCCGCCGGAGCTAATGAAAAACTGTTTTTT | CASRVPAGANEKLFF
NA | TRBJ1-1 | NA | TRBV7-2 | TGTGCCAGCAGCTTAAAATCTGAAGCTTTCTTT | CASSLKSEAFF
TRBD1 | TRBJ1-1 | few | TRBV14 | TGTGCCAGCAGCCACGACAGGGGATTCACTGAAGCTTTCTTT | CASSHDRGFTEAFF
TRBD1 | TRBJ1-2 | NA | TRBV19 | TGTGCCAGTAGCCGGGACAGAGGCTATGGCTACACCTTC | CASSRDRGYGYTF
TRBD1 | TRBJ1-1 | NA | TRBV2 | TGTGCCAGCACGATCGGAGGGGGCTGGAACACTGAAGCTTTCTTT | CASTIGGGWNTEAFF
NA | TRBJ2-7 | NA | TRBV5-6 | TGTGCCAGCAGCTTTGGGCTAGAAGGGTACGAGCAGTACTTC | CASSFGLEGYEQYF
NA | TRBJ2-1 | NA | TRBV11-3 | TGTGCCAGCAGCCGCGAGGGCAATGAGCAGTTCTTC | CASSREGNEQFF
TRBD1 | TRBJ1-1 | NA | TRBV11-3 | TGTGCCAGCAGCCTTCAGACAGGGGAGAACACTGAAGCTTTCTTT | CASSLQTGENTEAFF
NA | TRBJ1-4 | NA | TRBV9 | TGTGCCAGCAGCGTTCCGGGGCCCAATGAAAAACTGTTTTTT | CASSVPGPNEKLFF
TRBD1 | TRBJ2-2 | NA | TRBV7-3 | TGTGCCAGCAGCCCCTACAGGGGGCTAGGCGGGGAGCTGTTTTTT | CASSPYRGLGGELFF
TRBD2 | TRBJ2-5 | few | TRBV5-1 | TGCGCCAGCGGGATCAAAGGGACTAGCGGGAGGGCGGGGACCCAGTACTTC | CASGIKGTSGRAGTQYF
NA | TRBJ1-1 | NA | TRBV7-3 | TGTGCCAGCAGACCGACAGTGAACACTGAAGCTTTCTTT | CASRPTVNTEAFF
TRBD1 | TRBJ2-1 | NA | TRBV27 | TGTGCCAGCAGTTCCGAACTGGGACAGCTATACAATGAGCAGTTCTTC | CASSSELGQLYNEQFF
NA | TRBJ1-1 | NA | TRBV11-2 | TGTGCCAGCAGCTTAGAGTTCGGGAAGCTGAACACTGAAGCTTTCTTT | CASSLEFGKLNTEAFF
TRBD1 | TRBJ1-2 | NA | TRBV10-2 | TGCGCCAGCAGCGCCGACAGGGGAGCTTATGGCTACACCTTC | CASSADRGAYGYTF